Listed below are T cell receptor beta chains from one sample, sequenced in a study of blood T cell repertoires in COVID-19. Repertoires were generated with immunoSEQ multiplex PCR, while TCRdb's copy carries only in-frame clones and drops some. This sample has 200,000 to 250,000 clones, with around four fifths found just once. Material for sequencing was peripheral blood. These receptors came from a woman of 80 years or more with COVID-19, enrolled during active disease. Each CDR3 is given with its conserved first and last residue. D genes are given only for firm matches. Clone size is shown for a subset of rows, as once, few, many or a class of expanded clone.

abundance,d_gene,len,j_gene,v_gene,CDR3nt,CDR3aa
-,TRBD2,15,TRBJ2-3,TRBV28,TGTGCCAGCAGTTTTTTGCGGGGGGGCACAGATACGCAGTATTTT,CASSFLRGGTDTQYF
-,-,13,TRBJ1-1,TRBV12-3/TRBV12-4,TGTGCCAGCCGCGCAGGGCGGAACACTGAAGCTTTCTTT,CASRAGRNTEAFF
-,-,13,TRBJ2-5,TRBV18,TGTGCCAGCTCACCACCTTTGAGAGAGACCCAGTACTTC,CASSPPLRETQYF
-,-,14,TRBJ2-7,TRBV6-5,TGTGCCAGCAGTACCCAGATAAAACTCGGGGAGCAGTACTTC,CASSTQIKLGEQYF
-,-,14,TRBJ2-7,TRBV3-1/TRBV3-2,TGTGCCAGCAGCCAAGTGGGGGGGGCAACCGAGCAGTACTTC,CASSQVGGATEQYF
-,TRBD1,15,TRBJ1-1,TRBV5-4,TGTGCCAGCAGTTTACCACAGGGGGCGTACACTGAAGCTTTCTTT,CASSLPQGAYTEAFF
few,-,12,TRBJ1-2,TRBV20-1,TGCAGTGCTAGTAGGCAGGTTAATGGCTACACCTTC,CSASRQVNGYTF
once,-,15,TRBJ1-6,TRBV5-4,TGTGCCAGCAGCTTGCCCGGGACATCAAAGTCACCCCTCCACTTT,CASSLPGTSKSPLHF
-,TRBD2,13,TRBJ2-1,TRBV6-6,TGTGCCAGCAGAGCGGGGGGCAACAATGAGCAGTTCTTC,CASRAGGNNEQFF
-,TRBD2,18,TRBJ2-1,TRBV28,TGTGCCAGCAGTCCTCAGCGTAGCGGGGGGTCACAATATCATGAGCAGTTCTTC,CASSPQRSGGSQYHEQFF
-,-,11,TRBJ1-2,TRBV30,TGTGCCTGGAGTGCGGGGGGGAGCTACACCTTC,CAWSAGGSYTF
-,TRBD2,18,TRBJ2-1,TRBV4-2,TGTGCCAGCAGCCAAGATAGAGCCCTAGCGGGGGGGGGTAATGAGCAGTTCTTC,CASSQDRALAGGGNEQFF
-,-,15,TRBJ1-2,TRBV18,TGTGCCAGCTCACCCGGGGGGGGAACGGACTATGGCTACACCTTC,CASSPGGGTDYGYTF
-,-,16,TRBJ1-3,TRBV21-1,TGTGCCAGCAGCTCCCCGGGACAGGGTTTTAGAAACACCATATATTTT,CASSSPGQGFRNTIYF
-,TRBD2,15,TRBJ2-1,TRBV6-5,TGTGCCAGCAGTTACTCTAGCGGGGGGGCTAATGAGCAGTTCTTC,CASSYSSGGANEQFF
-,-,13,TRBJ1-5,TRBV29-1,TGCAGCGCTGGGGAGGGTAGGAGAGAGCCCCAGCATTTT,CSAGEGRREPQHF
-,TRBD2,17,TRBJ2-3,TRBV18,TGTGCCAGCTCCTTCGACCCCCTGGGGGGGAGCACAGATACGCAGTATTTT,CASSFDPLGGSTDTQYF
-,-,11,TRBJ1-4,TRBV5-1,TGCGCCAGCAGCCGAGGGGAAAAACTGTTTTTT,CASSRGEKLFF
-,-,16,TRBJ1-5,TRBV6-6,TGTGCCAGCAGTTCCACCGGACAGTTAGGCAATCAGCCCCAGCATTTT,CASSSTGQLGNQPQHF
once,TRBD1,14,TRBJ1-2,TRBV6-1,TGTGCCAGCAGTGAAACGGGACAGGGAGCTGGCTACACCTTC,CASSETGQGAGYTF
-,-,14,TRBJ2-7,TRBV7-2,TGTGCCAGCAGCTCCGGTGACATCATCAACGAGCAGTACTTC,CASSSGDIINEQYF
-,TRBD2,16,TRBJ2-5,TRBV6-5,TGTGCCAGCAGTTACTCCGGGGGGGCGCCCGGGGAGACCCAGTACTTC,CASSYSGGAPGETQYF
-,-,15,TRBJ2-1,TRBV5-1,TGCGCCAGCAGCTCCGTGGCGGTGACCTACAATGAGCAGTTCTTC,CASSSVAVTYNEQFF
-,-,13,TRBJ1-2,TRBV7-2,TGTGCCAGCAGCCCCGCCGCGGGGAGGGCCGACACCTTC,CASSPAAGRADTF
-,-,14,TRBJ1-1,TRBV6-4,TGTGCCAGCAAACTGGGGGCGTGGAACACTGAAGCTTTCTTT,CASKLGAWNTEAFF